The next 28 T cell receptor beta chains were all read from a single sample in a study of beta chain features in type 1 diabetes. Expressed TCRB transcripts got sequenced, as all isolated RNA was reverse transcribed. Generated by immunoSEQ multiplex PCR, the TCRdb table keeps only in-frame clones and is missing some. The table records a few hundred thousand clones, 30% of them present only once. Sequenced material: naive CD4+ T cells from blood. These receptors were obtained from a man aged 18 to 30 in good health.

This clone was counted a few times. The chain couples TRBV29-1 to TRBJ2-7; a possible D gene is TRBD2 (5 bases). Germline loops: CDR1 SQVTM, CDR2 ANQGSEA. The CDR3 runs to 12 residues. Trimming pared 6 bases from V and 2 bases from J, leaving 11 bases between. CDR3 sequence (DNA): TGCAGCGTCGAAAGCGGTACCTACGAGCAGTACTTC. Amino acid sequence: CSVESGTYEQYF.

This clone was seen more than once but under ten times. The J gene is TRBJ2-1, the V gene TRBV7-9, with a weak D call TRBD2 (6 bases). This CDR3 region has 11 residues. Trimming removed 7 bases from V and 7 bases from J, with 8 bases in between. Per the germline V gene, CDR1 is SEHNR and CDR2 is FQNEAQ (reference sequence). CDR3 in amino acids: CASIRGNEQFF. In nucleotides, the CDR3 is TGTGCCAGCATCCGGGGGAATGAGCAGTTCTTC.

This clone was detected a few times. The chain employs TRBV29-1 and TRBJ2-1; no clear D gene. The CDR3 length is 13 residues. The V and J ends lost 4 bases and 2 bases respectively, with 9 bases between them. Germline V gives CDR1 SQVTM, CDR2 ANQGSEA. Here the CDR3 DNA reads TGCAGCGTTGCCGGGCGGACCTACAATGAGCAGTTCTTC. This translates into CSVAGRTYNEQFF.

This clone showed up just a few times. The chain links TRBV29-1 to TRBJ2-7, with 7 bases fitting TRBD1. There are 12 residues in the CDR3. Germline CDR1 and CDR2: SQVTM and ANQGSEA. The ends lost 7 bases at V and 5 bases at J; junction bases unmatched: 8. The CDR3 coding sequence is TGCAGCGCCGTTAAGACAGGGAACGAGCAGTACTTC. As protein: CSAVKTGNEQYF.

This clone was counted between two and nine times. The CDR3 region is CAWSVSQAGELFF. For the CDR3, the DNA is TGTGCCTGGAGTGTAAGTCAGGCCGGGGAGCTGTTTTTT. The chain uses TRBV30 and TRBJ2-2; D call uncertain. The V end was cut by 0 bases, the J end by 6 bases, with 8 bases between. The CDR3 spans 13 residues. The germline gives CDR1 GTSNPN, CDR2 SVGIG (reference sequence).

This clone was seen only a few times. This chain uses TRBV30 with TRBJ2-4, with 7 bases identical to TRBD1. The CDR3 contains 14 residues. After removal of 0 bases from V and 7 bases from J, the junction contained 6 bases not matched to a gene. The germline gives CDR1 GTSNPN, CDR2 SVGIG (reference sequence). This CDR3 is CAWSVDRATNIQYF. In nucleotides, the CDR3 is TGTGCCTGGAGTGTAGACAGGGCTACGAACATTCAGTACTTC.

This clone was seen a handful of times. CDR3 sequence: CAWLAGPYNEQFF. The DNA of the CDR3 is TGTGCCTGGTTGGCGGGACCCTACAATGAGCAGTTCTTC. This chain connects TRBV30 to TRBJ2-1, with D possibly being TRBD2 (6 bases). CDR3 length: 13 amino acids. Germline CDR1 and CDR2: GTSNPN and SVGIG (reference sequence). Trimming removed 5 bases from V and 2 bases from J, with 10 bases in between.

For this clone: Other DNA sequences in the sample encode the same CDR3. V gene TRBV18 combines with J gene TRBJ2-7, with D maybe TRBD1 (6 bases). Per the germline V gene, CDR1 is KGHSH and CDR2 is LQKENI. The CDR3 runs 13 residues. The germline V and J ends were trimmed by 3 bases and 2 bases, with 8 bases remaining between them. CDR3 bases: TGTGCCAGCTCACCTCAGGGGACCTACGAGCAGTACTTC. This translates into CASSPQGTYEQYF.

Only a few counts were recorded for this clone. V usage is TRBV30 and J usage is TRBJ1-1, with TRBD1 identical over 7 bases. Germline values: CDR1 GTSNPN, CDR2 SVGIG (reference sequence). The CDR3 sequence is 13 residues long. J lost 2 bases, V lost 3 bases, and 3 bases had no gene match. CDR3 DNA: TGTGCCTGGAGGCGGGACAGAAACACTGAAGCTTTCTTT. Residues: CAWRRDRNTEAFF.

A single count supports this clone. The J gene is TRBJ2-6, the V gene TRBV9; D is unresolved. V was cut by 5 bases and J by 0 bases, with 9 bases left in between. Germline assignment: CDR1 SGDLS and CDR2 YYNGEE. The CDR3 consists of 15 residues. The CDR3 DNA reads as TGTGCCAGCAGGTCGGGCGCCTCTGGGGCCAACGTCCTGACTTTC. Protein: CASRSGASGANVLTF.

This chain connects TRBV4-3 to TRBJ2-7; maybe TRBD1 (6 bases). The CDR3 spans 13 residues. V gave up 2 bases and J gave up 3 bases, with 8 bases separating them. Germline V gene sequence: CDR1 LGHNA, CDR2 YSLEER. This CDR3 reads CASSQQDSYEQYF. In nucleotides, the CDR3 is TGCGCCAGCAGCCAACAGGACAGCTACGAGCAGTACTTC.

CDR3 amino acids: CASSLGRYNEQFF. The CDR3 nucleotides read TGTGCCAGCAGCTTGGGGAGATACAATGAGCAGTTCTTC. The J gene is TRBJ2-1, the V gene TRBV11-2; possibly TRBD2 for D (5 bases). CDR1 SGHAT and CDR2 FQNNGV come from the germline V gene. The V end was cut by 3 bases, the J end by 4 bases, with 7 bases between. The CDR3 runs to 13 residues.

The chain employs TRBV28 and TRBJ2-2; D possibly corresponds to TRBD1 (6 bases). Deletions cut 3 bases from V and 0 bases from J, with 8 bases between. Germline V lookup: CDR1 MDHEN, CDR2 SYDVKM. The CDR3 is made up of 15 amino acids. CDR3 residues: CASSFQGSNTGELFF. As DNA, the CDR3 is TGTGCCAGCAGTTTTCAGGGGTCGAACACCGGGGAGCTGTTTTTT.

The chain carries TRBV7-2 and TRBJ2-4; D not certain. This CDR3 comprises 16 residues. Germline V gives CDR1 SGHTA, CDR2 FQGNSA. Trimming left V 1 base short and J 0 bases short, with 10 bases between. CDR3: CASSLGADIAKNIQYF. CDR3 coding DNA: TGTGCCAGCAGCTTAGGGGCAGATATAGCCAAAAACATTCAGTACTTC.

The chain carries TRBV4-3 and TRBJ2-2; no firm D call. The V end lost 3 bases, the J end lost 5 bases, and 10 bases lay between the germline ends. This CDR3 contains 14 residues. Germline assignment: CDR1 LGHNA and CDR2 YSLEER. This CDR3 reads CASSQETRTGELFF. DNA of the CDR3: TGCGCCAGCAGCCAGGAAACGAGGACCGGGGAGCTGTTTTTT.

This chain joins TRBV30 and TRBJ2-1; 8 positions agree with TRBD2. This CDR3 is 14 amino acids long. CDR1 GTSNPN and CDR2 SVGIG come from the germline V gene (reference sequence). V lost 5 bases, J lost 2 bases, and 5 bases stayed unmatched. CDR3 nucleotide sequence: TGTGCCTGGCAACTAGCGGCGACCTACAATGAGCAGTTCTTC. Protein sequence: CAWQLAATYNEQFF.

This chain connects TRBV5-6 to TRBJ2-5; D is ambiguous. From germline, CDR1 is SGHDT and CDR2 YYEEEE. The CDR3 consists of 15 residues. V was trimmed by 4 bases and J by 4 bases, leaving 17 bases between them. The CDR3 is CASSTTVLIGETQYF. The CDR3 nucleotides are TGTGCCAGCAGCACCACAGTGTTAATCGGAGAGACCCAGTACTTC.

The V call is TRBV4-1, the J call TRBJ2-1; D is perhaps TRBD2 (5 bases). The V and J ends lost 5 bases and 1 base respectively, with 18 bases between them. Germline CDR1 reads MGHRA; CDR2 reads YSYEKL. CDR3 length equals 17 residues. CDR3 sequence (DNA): TGCGCCAGCAGCATAGGGCGAGGGAGATCATCCTACAATGAGCAGTTCTTC. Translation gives CASSIGRGRSSYNEQFF.

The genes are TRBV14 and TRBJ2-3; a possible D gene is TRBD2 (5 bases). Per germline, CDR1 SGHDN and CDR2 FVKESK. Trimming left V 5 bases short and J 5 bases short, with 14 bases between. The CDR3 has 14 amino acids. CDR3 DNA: TGTGCCAGCAGCATACACGGAGGAGGAGATACGCAGTATTTT. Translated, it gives CASSIHGGGDTQYF.

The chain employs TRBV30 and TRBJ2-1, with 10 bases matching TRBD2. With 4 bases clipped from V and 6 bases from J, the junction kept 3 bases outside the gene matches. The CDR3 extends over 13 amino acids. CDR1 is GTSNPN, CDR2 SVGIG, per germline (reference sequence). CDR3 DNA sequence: TGTGCCTGGACTAGCGGGAGCTTCAATGAGCAGTTCTTC. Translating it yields CAWTSGSFNEQFF. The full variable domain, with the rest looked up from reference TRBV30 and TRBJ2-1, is SQTIHQWPATLVQPVGSPLSLECTVEGTSNPNLYWYRQAAGRGLQLLFYSVGIGQISSEVPQNLSASRPQDRQFILSSKKLLLSDSGFYLCAWTSGSFNEQFFGPGTRLTVL.

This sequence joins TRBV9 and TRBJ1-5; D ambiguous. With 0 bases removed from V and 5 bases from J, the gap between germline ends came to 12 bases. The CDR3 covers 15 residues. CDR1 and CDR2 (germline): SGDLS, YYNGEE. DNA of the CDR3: TGTGCCAGCAGCGTAGGGGGAGGGCCTGATCAGCCCCAGCATTTT. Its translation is CASSVGGGPDQPQHF.

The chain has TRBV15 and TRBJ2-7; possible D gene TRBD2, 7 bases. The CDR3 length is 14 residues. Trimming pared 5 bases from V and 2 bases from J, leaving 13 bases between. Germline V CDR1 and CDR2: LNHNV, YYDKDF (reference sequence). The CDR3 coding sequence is TGTGCCACCAGCCGAGGGGGGGATACCTACGAGCAGTACTTC. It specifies CATSRGGDTYEQYF.

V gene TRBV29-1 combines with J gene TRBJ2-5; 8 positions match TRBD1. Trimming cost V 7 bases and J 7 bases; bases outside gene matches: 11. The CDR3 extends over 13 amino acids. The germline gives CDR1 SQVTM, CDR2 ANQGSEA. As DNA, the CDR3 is TGCAGCGGCCCGGACAGGGATCGATGGACCCAGTACTTC. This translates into CSGPDRDRWTQYF.

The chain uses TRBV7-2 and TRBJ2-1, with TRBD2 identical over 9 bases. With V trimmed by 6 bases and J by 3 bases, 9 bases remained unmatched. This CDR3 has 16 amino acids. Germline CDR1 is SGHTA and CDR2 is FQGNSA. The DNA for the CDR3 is TGTGCCAGCAGGGGATGGACTAGCGACAACTACAATGAGCAGTTCTTC. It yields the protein CASRGWTSDNYNEQFF.

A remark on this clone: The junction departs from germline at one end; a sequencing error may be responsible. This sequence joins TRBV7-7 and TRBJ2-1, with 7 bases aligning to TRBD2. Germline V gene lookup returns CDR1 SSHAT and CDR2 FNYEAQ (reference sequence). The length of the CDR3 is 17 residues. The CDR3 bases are TGTGCTAGCAGCTTAGGCAGCGGGGATAGCTCCTACAATGAGCAGTTCTTC. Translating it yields CASSLGSGDSSYNEQFF.

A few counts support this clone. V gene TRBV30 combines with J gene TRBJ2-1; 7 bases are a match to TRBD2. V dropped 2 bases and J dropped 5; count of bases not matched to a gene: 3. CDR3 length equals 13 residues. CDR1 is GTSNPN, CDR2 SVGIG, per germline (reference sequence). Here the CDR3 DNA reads TGTGCCTGGAGTCGGGGGGTGAACAATGAGCAGTTCTTC. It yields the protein CAWSRGVNNEQFF. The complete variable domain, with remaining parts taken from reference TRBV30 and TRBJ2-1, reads SQTIHQWPATLVQPVGSPLSLECTVEGTSNPNLYWYRQAAGRGLQLLFYSVGIGQISSEVPQNLSASRPQDRQFILSSKKLLLSDSGFYLCAWSRGVNNEQFFGPGTRLTVL.

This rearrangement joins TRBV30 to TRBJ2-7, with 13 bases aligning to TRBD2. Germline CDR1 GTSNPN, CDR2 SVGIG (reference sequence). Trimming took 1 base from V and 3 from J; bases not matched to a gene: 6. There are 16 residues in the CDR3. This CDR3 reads CAWSAGTSGNFYEQYF. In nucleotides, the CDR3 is TGTGCCTGGAGTGCAGGGACTAGCGGGAATTTCTACGAGCAGTACTTC.

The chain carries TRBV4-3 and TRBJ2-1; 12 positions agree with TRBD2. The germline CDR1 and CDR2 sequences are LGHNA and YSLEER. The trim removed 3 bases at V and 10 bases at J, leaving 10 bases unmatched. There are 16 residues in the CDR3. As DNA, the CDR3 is TGCGCCAGCAGCCAGATGGGACTAGCGGGTAGTGGGGAGCAGTTCTTC. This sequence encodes CASSQMGLAGSGEQFF.